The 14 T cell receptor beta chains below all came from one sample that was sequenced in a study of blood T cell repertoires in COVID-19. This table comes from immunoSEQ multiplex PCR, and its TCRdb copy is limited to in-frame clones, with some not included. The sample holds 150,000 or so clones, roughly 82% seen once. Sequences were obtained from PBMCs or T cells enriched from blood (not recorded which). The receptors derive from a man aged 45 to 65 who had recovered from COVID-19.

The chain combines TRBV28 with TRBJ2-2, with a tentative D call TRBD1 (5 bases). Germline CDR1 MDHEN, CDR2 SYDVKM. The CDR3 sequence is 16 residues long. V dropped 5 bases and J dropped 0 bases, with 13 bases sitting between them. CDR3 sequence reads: CASSRPDRANTGELFF. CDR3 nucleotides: TGTGCCAGCAGTCGCCCCGACAGAGCGAACACCGGGGAGCTGTTTTTT.

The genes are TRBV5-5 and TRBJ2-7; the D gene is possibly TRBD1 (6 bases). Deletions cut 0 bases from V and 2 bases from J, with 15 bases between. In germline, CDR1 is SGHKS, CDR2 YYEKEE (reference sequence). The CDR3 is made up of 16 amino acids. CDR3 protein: CASSLEPNRETYEQYF. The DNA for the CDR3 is TGTGCCAGCAGCTTGGAGCCCAACAGGGAGACCTACGAGCAGTACTTC.

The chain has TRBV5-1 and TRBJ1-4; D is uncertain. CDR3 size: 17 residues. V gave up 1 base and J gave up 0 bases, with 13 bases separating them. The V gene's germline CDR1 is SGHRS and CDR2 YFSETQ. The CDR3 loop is CASSLSPLEATNEKLFF. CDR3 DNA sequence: TGCGCCAGCAGCTTGTCTCCCCTTGAGGCAACTAATGAAAAACTGTTTTTT.

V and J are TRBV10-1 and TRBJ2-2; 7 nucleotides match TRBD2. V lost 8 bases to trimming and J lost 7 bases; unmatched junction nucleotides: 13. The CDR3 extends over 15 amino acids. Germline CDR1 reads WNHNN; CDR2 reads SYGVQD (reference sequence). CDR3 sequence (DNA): TGCGCCAGCGGAGCGGGTGGCGGGAGAGACGGGGAGCTGTTTTTT. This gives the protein CASGAGGGRDGELFF.

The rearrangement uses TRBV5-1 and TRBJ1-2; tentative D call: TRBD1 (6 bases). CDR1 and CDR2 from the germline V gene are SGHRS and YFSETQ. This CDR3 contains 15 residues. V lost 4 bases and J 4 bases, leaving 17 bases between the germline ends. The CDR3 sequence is CASSTEPKDSYGYTF. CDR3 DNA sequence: TGCGCCAGCAGCACTGAGCCCAAGGACAGCTATGGCTACACCTTC.

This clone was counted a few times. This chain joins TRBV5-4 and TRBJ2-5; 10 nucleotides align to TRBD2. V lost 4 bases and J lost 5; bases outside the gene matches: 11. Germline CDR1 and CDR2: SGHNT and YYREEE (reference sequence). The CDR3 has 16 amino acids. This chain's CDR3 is CASSQDGASGSETQYF. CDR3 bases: TGTGCCAGCAGCCAGGACGGAGCTAGCGGGAGTGAGACCCAGTACTTC.

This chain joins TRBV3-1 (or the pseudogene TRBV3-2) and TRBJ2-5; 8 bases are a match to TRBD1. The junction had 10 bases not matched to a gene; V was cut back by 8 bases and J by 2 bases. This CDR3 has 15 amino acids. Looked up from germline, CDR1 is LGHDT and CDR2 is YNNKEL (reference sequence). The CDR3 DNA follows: TGTGCCAGCTCTGGGACAGGAAAGGGACAAGAGACCCAGTACTTC. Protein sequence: CASSGTGKGQETQYF.

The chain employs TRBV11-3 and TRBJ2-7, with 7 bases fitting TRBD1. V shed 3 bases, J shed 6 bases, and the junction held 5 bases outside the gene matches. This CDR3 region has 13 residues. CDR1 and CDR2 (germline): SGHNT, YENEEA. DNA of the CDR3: TGTGCCAGCAGCTTCGAGGGGGCGACCGAGCAGTACTTC. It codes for CASSFEGATEQYF.

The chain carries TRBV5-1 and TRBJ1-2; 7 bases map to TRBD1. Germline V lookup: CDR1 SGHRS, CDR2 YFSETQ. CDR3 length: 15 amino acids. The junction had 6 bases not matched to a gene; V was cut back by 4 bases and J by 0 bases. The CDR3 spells CASSTGTAANYGYTF. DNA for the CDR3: TGCGCCAGCAGCACCGGGACAGCAGCTAACTATGGCTACACCTTC.

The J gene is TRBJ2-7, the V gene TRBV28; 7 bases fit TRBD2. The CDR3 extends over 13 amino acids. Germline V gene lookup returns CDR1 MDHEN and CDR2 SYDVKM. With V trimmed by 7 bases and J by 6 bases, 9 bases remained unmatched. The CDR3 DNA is TGTGCCAGCACTATCCCCCCGGGAGGCGAGCAGTACTTC. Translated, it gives CASTIPPGGEQYF. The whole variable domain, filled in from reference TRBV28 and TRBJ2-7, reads DVKVTQSSRYLVKRTGEKVFLECVQDMDHENMFWYRQDPGLGLRLIYFSYDVKMKEKGDIPEGYSVSREKKERFSLILESASTNQTSMYLCASTIPPGGEQYFGPGTRLTVT.

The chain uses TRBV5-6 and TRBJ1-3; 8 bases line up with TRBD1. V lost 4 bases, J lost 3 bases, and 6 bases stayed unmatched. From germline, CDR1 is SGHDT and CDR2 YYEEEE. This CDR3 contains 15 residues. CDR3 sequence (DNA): TGTGCCAGCAGCAACAGGGGGAGAGGTGGAAACACCATATATTTT. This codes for CASSNRGRGGNTIYF. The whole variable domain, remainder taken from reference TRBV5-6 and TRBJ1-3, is DAGVTQSPTHLIKTRGQQVTLRCSPKSGHDTVSWYQQALGQGPQFIFQYYEEEERQRGNFPDRFSGHQFPNYSSELNVNALLLGDSALYLCASSNRGRGGNTIYFGEGSWLTVV.

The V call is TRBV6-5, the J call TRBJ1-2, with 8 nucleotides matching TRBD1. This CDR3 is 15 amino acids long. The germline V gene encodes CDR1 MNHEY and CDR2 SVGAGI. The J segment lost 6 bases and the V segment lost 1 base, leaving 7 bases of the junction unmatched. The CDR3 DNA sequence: TGTGCCAGCAGTTACTGGGCAGGGGGCGCGGATGGCTACACCTTC. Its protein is CASSYWAGGADGYTF.

The CDR3 loop is CASSLFGEQYF. The CDR3 bases are TGTGCCAGCAGTTTATTCGGTGAGCAGTACTTC. The chain links TRBV28 to TRBJ2-7; no clear D gene. The germline V gene encodes CDR1 MDHEN and CDR2 SYDVKM. CDR3 length: 11 amino acids. The germline V and J ends were trimmed by 1 base and 7 bases, with 5 bases remaining between them. The full variable domain, in which reference TRBV28 and TRBJ2-7 provide the parts outside the CDR3, is DVKVTQSSRYLVKRTGEKVFLECVQDMDHENMFWYRQDPGLGLRLIYFSYDVKMKEKGDIPEGYSVSREKKERFSLILESASTNQTSMYLCASSLFGEQYFGPGTRLTVT.

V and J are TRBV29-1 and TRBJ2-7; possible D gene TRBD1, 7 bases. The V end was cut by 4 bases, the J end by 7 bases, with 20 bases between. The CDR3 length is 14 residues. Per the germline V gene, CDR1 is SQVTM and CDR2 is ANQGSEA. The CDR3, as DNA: TGCAGCGTTGGGTTCGGCAGGGGGGTTAGTGAGCAGTACTTC. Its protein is CSVGFGRGVSEQYF.